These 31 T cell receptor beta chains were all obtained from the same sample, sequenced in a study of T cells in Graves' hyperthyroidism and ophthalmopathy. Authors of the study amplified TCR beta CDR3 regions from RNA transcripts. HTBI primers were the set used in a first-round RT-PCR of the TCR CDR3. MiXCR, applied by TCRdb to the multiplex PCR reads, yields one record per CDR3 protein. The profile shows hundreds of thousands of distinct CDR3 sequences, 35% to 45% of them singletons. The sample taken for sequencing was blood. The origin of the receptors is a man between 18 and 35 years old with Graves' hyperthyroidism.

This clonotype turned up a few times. CDR3 loop: CASSSPLEDNQPQHF. DNA of the CDR3: TGTGCCAGCAGTTCCCCATTGGAGGACAATCAGCCCCAGCATTTT. V usage is TRBV12-3 or TRBV12-4 and J usage is TRBJ1-5; no clear D. The V and J ends lost 4 bases and 3 bases respectively, with 13 bases between them. This CDR3 is built from 15 residues.

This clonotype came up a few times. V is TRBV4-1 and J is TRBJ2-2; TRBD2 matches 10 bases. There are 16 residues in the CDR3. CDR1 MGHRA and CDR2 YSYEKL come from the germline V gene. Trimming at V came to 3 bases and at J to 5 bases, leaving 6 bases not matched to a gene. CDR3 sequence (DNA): TGCGCCAGCAGCCAGGGCATACTAGCGGGAACCGGGGAGCTGTTTTTT. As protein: CASSQGILAGTGELFF.

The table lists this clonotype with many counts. The CDR3 loop reads CASSPDAAGEQYF. CDR3 coding DNA: TGCGCCAGCAGTCCGGACGCGGCCGGCGAGCAGTACTTC. The V call is TRBV10-1, the J call TRBJ2-7; D not certain. CDR1 is WNHNN and CDR2 is SYGVQD in the germline V gene (reference sequence). The CDR3 loop spans 13 amino acids. Trimming removed 5 bases from V and 6 bases from J, with 14 bases in between.

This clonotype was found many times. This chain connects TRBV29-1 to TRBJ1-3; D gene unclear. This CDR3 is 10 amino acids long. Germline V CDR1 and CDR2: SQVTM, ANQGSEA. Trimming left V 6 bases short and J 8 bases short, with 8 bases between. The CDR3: CSVLQDTIYF. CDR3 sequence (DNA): TGCAGCGTCCTCCAGGACACCATATATTTT.

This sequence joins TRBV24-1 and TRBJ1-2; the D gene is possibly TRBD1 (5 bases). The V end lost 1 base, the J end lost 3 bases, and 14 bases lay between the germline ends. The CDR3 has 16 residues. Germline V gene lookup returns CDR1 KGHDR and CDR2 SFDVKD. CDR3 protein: CATSDFTGRPYYGYTF. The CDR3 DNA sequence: TGTGCCACCAGTGATTTTACGGGACGGCCCTACTATGGCTACACCTTC.

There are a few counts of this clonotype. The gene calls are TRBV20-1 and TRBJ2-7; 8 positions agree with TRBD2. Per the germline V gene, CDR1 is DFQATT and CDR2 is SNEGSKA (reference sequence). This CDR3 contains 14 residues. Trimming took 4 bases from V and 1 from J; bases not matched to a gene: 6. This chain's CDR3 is CSATRTSRSYEQYF. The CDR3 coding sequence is TGCAGTGCTACCCGGACTAGCCGATCCTACGAGCAGTACTTC.

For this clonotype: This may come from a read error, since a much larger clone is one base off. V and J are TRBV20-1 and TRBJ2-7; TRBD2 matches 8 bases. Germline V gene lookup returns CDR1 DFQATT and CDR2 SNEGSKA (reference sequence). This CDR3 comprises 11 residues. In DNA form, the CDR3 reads TGCAGTGCCCCGGGAGGGTACGAGCAGCACTTC. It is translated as CSAPGGYEQHF.

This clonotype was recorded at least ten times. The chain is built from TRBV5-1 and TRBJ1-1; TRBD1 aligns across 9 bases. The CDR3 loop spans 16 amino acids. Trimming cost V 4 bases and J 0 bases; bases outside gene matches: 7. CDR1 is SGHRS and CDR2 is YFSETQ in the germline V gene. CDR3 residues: CASSLGTGNMNTEAFF. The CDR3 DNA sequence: TGCGCCAGCAGCCTAGGGACAGGGAACATGAACACTGAAGCTTTCTTT.

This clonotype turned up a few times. CDR3 region: CATSREGNTLYGYTF. For the CDR3, the DNA is TGTGCCACCAGCAGAGAGGGGAACACCCTCTATGGCTACACCTTC. The rearrangement joins TRBV15 to TRBJ1-2; D not resolved. This CDR3 region has 15 residues. Germline CDR1 LNHNV, CDR2 YYDKDF (reference sequence). Between the trimmed V and J ends, which lost 0 bases and 4 bases, there was a span of 12 bases.

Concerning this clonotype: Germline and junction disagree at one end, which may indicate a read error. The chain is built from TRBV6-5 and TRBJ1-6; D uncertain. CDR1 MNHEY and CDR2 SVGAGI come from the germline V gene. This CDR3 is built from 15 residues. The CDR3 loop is CAISYSAGYNSPLHF. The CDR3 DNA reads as TGTGCCATCAGTTACTCGGCGGGATATAATTCACCCCTCCACTTT.

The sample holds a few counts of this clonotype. This chain's CDR3 is CATGTGVYGYTF. The CDR3 bases are TGTGCCACCGGGACAGGGGTCTATGGCTACACCTTC. The rearrangement links TRBV10-3 to TRBJ1-2; TRBD1 aligns across 10 bases. This CDR3 contains 12 residues. J gave up 4 bases and V 10 bases, and 3 bases lay outside the gene matches. Germline V gene lookup returns CDR1 ENHRY and CDR2 SYGVKD.

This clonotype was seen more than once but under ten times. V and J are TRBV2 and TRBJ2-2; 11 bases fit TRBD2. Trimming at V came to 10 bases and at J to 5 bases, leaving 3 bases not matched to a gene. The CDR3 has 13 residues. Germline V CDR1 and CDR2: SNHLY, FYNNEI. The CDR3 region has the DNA TGTGCCACCATAGCGGGGGGGACCGGGGAGCTGTTTTTT. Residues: CATIAGGTGELFF. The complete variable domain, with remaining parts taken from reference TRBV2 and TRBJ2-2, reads EPEVTQTPSHQVTQMGQEVILRCVPISNHLYFYWYRQILGQKVEFLVSFYNNEISEKSEIFDDQFSVERPDGSNFTLKIRSTKLEDSAMYFCATIAGGTGELFFGEGSRLTVL.

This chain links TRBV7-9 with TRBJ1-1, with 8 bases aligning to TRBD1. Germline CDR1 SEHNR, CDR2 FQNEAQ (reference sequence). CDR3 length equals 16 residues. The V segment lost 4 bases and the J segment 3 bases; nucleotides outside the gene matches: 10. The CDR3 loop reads CASSSRGLKEDTEAFF. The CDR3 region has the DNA TGTGCCAGCAGCTCCAGGGGGCTTAAGGAGGACACTGAAGCTTTCTTT.

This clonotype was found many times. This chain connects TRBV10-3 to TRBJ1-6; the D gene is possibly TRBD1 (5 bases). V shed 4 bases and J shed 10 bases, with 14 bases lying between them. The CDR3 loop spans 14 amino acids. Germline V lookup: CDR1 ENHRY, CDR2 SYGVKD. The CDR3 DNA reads TGTGCCATCAGTGTCAACAGGAGAGGGTCACCCCTCCACTTT. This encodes CAISVNRRGSPLHF.

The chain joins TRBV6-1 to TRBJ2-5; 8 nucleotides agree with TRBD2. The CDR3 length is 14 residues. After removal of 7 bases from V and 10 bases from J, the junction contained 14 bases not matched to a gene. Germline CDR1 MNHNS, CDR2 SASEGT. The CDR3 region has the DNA TGTGCCAGCATAATTCCCGGGGGGGCCTATTACCAGTACTTC. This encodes CASIIPGGAYYQYF.

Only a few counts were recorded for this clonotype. CDR3 protein: CASASSAGAAWEQYF. CDR3 DNA: TGTGCCAGCGCTTCCTCAGCGGGAGCCGCTTGGGAGCAGTACTTC. The rearrangement joins TRBV7-2 to TRBJ2-7; 8 bases match TRBD2. Per the germline V gene, CDR1 is SGHTA and CDR2 is FQGNSA. The J segment lost 7 bases and the V segment lost 8 bases, leaving 16 bases of the junction unmatched. The CDR3 length is 15 residues.

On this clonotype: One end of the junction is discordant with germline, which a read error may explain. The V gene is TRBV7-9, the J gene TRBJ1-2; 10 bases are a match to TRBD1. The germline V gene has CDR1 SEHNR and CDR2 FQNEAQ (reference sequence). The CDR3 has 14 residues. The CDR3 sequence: CDSSLGQGGYGYTF. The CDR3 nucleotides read TGCGACAGCAGCCTCGGACAGGGGGGCTATGGCTACACCTTC.

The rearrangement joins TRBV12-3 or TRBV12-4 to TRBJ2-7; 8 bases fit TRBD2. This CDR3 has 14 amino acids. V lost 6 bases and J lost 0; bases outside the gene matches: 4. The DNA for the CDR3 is TGTGCCAGCAGGGCCGGGACTAGCTCCTACGAGCAGTACTTC. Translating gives CASRAGTSSYEQYF.

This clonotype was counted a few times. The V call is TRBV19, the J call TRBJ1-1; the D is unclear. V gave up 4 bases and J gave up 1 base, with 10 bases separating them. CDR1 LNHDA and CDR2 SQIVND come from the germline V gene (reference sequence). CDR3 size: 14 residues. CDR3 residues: CASSRKWGNTEAFF. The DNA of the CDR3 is TGTGCCAGTAGTAGAAAGTGGGGGAACACTGAAGCTTTCTTT.

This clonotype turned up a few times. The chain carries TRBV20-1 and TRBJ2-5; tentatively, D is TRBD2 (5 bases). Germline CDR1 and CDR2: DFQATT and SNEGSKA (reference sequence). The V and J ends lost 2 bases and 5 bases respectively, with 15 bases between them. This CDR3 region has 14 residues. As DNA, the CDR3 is TGCAGTGCTAGACCGGACTCCCGGGGTGAGACCCAGTACTTC. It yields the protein CSARPDSRGETQYF.

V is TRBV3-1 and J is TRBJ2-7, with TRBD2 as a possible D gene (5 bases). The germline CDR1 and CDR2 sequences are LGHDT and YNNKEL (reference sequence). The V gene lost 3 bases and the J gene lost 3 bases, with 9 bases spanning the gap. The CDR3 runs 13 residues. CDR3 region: CASSHREGYEQYF. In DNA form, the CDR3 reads TGTGCCAGCAGCCACCGCGAGGGCTACGAGCAGTACTTC.

The CDR3 nucleotides are TGTGCCAGCAGTTTGACAGGGCGGGAGCCCCAGCATTTT. Amino acids: CASSLTGREPQHF. The chain joins TRBV12-3 or TRBV12-4 to TRBJ1-5, with 7 bases that match TRBD1. V was pared by 3 bases and J by 8 bases, with 4 bases of the junction left unmatched. This CDR3 is built from 13 residues.

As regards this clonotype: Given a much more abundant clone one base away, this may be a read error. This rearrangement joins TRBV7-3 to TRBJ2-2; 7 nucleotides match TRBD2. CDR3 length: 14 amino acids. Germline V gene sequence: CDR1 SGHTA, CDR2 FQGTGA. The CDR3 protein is CASSSGTNTGELLF. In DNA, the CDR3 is TGTGCCAGCAGTTCCGGGACTAACACCGGGGAGCTGCTTTTT.

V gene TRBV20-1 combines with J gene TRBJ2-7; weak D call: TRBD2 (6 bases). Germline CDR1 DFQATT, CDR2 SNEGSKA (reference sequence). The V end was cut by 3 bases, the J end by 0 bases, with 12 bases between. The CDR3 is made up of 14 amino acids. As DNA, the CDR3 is TGCAGTGCTAGTAAGGCGGGGTTCTCCTACGAGCAGTACTTC. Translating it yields CSASKAGFSYEQYF.

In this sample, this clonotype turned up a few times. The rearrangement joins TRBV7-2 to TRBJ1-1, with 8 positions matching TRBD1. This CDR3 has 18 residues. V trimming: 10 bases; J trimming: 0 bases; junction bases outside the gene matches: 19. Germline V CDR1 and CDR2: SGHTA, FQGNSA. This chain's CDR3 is CATSPGQVDKGVNTEAFF. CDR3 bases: TGTGCCACCTCCCCGGGACAGGTCGATAAGGGGGTGAACACTGAAGCTTTCTTT.

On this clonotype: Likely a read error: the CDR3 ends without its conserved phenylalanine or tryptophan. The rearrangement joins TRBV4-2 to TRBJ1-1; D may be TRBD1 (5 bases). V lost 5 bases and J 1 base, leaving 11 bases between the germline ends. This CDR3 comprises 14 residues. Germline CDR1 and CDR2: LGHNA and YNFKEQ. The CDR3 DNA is TGTGCCAGCAGCTTGGGGCAGAGGAACACTGAAGCTTTCCTT. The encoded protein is CASSLGQRNTEAFL.

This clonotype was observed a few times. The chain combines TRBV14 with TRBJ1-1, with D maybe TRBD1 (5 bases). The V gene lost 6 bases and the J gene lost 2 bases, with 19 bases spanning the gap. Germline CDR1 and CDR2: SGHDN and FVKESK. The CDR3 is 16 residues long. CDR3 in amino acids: CASRGGGGRANTEAFF. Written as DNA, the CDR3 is TGTGCCAGCAGGGGGGGAGGTGGCCGGGCAAACACTGAAGCTTTCTTT.

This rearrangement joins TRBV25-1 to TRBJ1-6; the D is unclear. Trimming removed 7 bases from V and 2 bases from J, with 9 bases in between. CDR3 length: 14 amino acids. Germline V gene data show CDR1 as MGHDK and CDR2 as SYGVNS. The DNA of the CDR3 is TGTGCCAGCACTCCGGGTACCTATAATTCACCCCTCCACTTT. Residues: CASTPGTYNSPLHF.

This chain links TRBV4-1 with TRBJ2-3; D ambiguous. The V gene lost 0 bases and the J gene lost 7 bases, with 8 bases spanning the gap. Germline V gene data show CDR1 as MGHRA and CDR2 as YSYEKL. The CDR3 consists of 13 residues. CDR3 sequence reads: CASSQDRLNTQYF. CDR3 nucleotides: TGCGCCAGCAGCCAAGATAGGCTGAATACGCAGTATTTT.

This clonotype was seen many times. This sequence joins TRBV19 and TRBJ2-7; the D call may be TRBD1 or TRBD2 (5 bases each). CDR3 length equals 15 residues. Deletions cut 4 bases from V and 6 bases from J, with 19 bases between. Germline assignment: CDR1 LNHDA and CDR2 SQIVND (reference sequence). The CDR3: CASSTLGTGIGEQYF. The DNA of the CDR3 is TGTGCCAGTAGTACCCTCGGGACGGGGATCGGCGAGCAGTACTTC.

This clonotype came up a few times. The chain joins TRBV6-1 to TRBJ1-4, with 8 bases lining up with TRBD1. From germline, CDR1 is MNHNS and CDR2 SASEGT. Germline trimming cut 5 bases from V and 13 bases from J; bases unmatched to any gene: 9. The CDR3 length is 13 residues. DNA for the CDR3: TGTGCCAGCAGTCGGGACAGGACCCAACTACTGTTTTTT. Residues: CASSRDRTQLLFF.